One sample yielded the 25 T cell receptor beta chains listed below, sequenced in a study of identical twins. TCRdb reanalysed the 5' RACE reads using MiXCR and keeps one entry per CDR3 protein. The sample has 200,000 to 300,000 distinct CDR3 sequences, 7% to 8.5% seen once. Another study also made use of these data, one on yellow fever vaccine responses in identical twins.

The specimen was CD8+ T cells sorted from blood. These receptor sequences come from a woman between 18 and 30 years old in good health.

This clonotype has only a few counts. The chain has TRBV4-2 and TRBJ1-1, with 7 bases fitting TRBD1. CDR1 LGHNA and CDR2 YNFKEQ come from the germline V gene. V was pared by 4 bases and J by 4 bases, with 15 bases of the junction left unmatched. The CDR3 runs to 17 residues. CDR3 region: CASSPALTGTRSTEAFF. CDR3 bases: TGTGCCAGCAGCCCCGCTTTGACAGGGACTCGGAGCACTGAAGCTTTCTTT.

This clonotype has a count of ten or more. The rearrangement links TRBV3-1 to TRBJ1-1, with a weak D call TRBD1 (5 bases). The CDR3 contains 16 residues. The V gene's germline CDR1 is LGHDT and CDR2 YNNKEL (reference sequence). V was shortened by 2 bases and J by 1 base, with 14 bases between the two germline ends. Here the CDR3 reads CASSQLPGTPNTEAFF. DNA for the CDR3: TGTGCCAGCAGCCAACTTCCCGGGACCCCGAACACTGAAGCTTTCTTT.

This clonotype has ten or more counts. The chain links TRBV4-1 to TRBJ2-1; tentative D call: TRBD2 (5 bases). Trimming shortened V by 4 bases and J by 2 bases, and 9 bases separated the two germline ends. Germline V gives CDR1 MGHRA, CDR2 YSYEKL. This CDR3 has 14 residues. CDR3 coding DNA: TGCGCCAGCAGCCTCACTAGTGCCTACAATGAGCAGTTCTTC. Encoded protein: CASSLTSAYNEQFF.

V is TRBV7-9 and J is TRBJ2-5; 7 bases line up with TRBD2. J was trimmed by 3 bases and V by 7 bases; bases with no gene match: 11. The CDR3 is made up of 15 amino acids. The germline V gene encodes CDR1 SEHNR and CDR2 FQNEAQ (reference sequence). The DNA for the CDR3 is TGTGCCAGCACCCCGCTCCGGGGGGTAAAAGAGACCCAGTACTTC. It encodes CASTPLRGVKETQYF.

This clonotype was seen only a few times. V and J are TRBV6-1 and TRBJ1-1; D might be TRBD1 (6 bases). The CDR3 extends over 15 amino acids. Trimming removed 3 bases at V and 1 base at J, with 12 bases between. Germline V gene sequence: CDR1 MNHNS, CDR2 SASEGT. DNA for the CDR3: TGTGCCAGCAGTGAGTTCCGGGACAAGAACACTGAAGCTTTCTTT. The encoded protein is CASSEFRDKNTEAFF.

This clonotype was detected a few times. The chain has TRBV5-5 and TRBJ2-1; no clear D. The V end lost 4 bases, the J end lost 5 bases, and 7 bases lay between the germline ends. The CDR3 consists of 12 residues. Per germline, CDR1 SGHKS and CDR2 YYEKEE (reference sequence). As DNA, the CDR3 is TGTGCCAGCAGCACTGGGAACAATGAGCAGTTCTTC. Translation: CASSTGNNEQFF.

This clonotype showed up just a few times. The gene calls are TRBV28 and TRBJ2-2, with TRBD2 matching over 8 bases. There are 16 residues in the CDR3. Germline V lookup: CDR1 MDHEN, CDR2 SYDVKM. V lost 4 bases, J lost 4 bases, and 8 bases stayed unmatched. Written as DNA, the CDR3 is TGTGCCAGCAGTTGTAGTAGCGGGAAGCGCACCGGGGAGCTGTTTTTT. It translates to CASSCSSGKRTGELFF.

This clonotype appeared many times. This rearrangement joins TRBV12-3 or TRBV12-4 to TRBJ1-1; tentative D call: TRBD1 (6 bases). The CDR3 extends over 16 amino acids. V lost 6 bases, J lost 3 bases, and 20 bases lay in between. CDR3 bases: TGTGCCAGCAGCCCCCCTCTCTGGACAGTCCACACTGAAGCTTTCTTT. Amino acids: CASSPPLWTVHTEAFF.

This chain uses TRBV5-3 with TRBJ2-7, with TRBD2 matching over 7 bases. TRBV5-3 is an ORF, with its function uncertain. This CDR3 has 15 residues. Losses at the gene ends were 5 bases for V and 2 bases for J; bases not matched to a gene: 10. The CDR3 spells CARRSGSGRPYEQYF. Here the CDR3 DNA reads TGTGCCAGAAGAAGCGGTAGCGGGCGACCCTACGAGCAGTACTTC.

This clonotype was seen ten or more times. This rearrangement joins TRBV15 to TRBJ1-6; 7 bases are a match to TRBD1. Germline CDR1 is LNHNV and CDR2 is YYDKDF (reference sequence). The CDR3 covers 15 residues. The J segment lost 9 bases and the V segment lost 0 bases, leaving 5 bases of the junction unmatched. The CDR3 region is CATSRDQGEASPLHF. The DNA for the CDR3 is TGTGCCACCAGCAGAGACCAGGGGGAGGCTTCACCCCTCCACTTT.

This clonotype was found a few times. The chain uses TRBV28 and TRBJ2-3; tentative D call: TRBD2 (6 bases). The CDR3 runs 17 residues. The germline V gene has CDR1 MDHEN and CDR2 SYDVKM. Trimming left V 3 bases short and J 0 bases short, with 16 bases between. The CDR3 DNA is TGTGCCAGCAGTTTCCCCCCGGGGGATTCAAGCACAGATACGCAGTATTTT. Translated, it gives CASSFPPGDSSTDTQYF.

This clonotype showed up many times. This chain joins TRBV7-3 and TRBJ2-1; D could derive from TRBD1 or TRBD2 (6 bases each). The length of the CDR3 is 16 residues. The germline V gene encodes CDR1 SGHTA and CDR2 FQGTGA. V gave up 5 bases and J gave up 0 bases, with 14 bases separating them. This chain's CDR3 is CASSLSGGGSYNEQFF. As DNA, the CDR3 is TGTGCCAGCAGCCTAAGCGGAGGGGGCTCCTACAATGAGCAGTTCTTC.

This clonotype was seen at least ten times. The CDR3 is CASLGGTEAFF. CDR3 bases: TGTGCCAGCTTGGGGGGCACTGAAGCTTTCTTT. The rearrangement uses TRBV2 and TRBJ1-1; TRBD1 is a possible D gene (5 bases). CDR1 SNHLY and CDR2 FYNNEI come from the germline V gene. Trimming removed 8 bases at V and 4 bases at J, with 8 bases between. The length of the CDR3 is 11 residues.

This clonotype was seen ten or more times. The chain combines TRBV4-1 with TRBJ2-7; D is undetermined. Trimming pared 5 bases from V and 3 bases from J, leaving 11 bases between. The germline CDR1 and CDR2 sequences are MGHRA and YSYEKL. This CDR3 is 13 amino acids long. In DNA, the CDR3 is TGCGCCAGCAGCGAGCAGGTCTTCTACGAGCAGTACGTC. It translates to CASSEQVFYEQYV.

This chain links TRBV4-1 with TRBJ2-1; D is unclear. V was trimmed by 2 bases and J by 4 bases, leaving 9 bases between them. The CDR3 covers 14 residues. Germline CDR1 and CDR2: MGHRA and YSYEKL. The CDR3 bases are TGCGCCAGCAGCCAATCTCGCGGATACAATGAGCAGTTCTTC. Its protein is CASSQSRGYNEQFF.

This clonotype has just a few counts. The chain uses TRBV13 and TRBJ1-2; the D gene is possibly TRBD1 (5 bases). The CDR3 consists of 13 residues. V lost 2 bases, J lost 3 bases, and 7 bases lay in between. The germline V gene encodes CDR1 PRHDT and CDR2 FYEKMQ (reference sequence). The CDR3 protein is CASSLRGHYGYTF. The CDR3 DNA follows: TGTGCCAGCAGCTTACGGGGACACTATGGCTACACCTTC.

This clonotype came up many times. This rearrangement joins TRBV15 to TRBJ2-1; weak D call: TRBD2 (5 bases). Germline CDR1 and CDR2: LNHNV and YYDKDF (reference sequence). The ends were cut back, 1 base at V and 2 bases at J, with 12 bases in the middle. The CDR3 contains 16 residues. The CDR3 loop reads CATSRVVAGTYNEQFF. The CDR3 DNA reads TGTGCCACCAGCAGAGTCGTGGCGGGTACCTACAATGAGCAGTTCTTC.

J is TRBJ2-5 and V is TRBV18; 7 positions agree with TRBD2. Germline trimming cut 4 bases from V and 4 bases from J; bases unmatched to any gene: 12. There are 16 residues in the CDR3. The germline V gene encodes CDR1 KGHSH and CDR2 LQKENI. CDR3 DNA sequence: TGTGCCAGCTCACTTTCGCCGACACTAGCGCGAGAGACCCAGTACTTC. Its protein product is CASSLSPTLARETQYF.

Ten or more counts support this clonotype. The rearrangement uses TRBV20-1 and TRBJ1-1; a weak D match, TRBD1 (5 bases). V was trimmed by 0 bases and J by 3 bases, leaving 20 bases between them. The CDR3 loop spans 17 amino acids. The germline gives CDR1 DFQATT, CDR2 SNEGSKA (reference sequence). The DNA of the CDR3 is TGCAGTGCTAGAGAGGGTTGGGGGAATGGGTGGGACACTGAAGCTTTCTTT. Amino acids: CSAREGWGNGWDTEAFF.

This sequence joins TRBV6-1 and TRBJ2-3, with TRBD2 matching over 9 bases. Germline CDR1 MNHNS, CDR2 SASEGT. The V and J ends lost 2 bases and 4 bases, in that order; junction bases with no gene match: 7. This CDR3 region has 16 residues. CDR3 loop: CASSELAGEGSDTQYF. The CDR3 nucleotides are TGTGCCAGCAGTGAATTAGCGGGAGAGGGGTCAGATACGCAGTATTTT.

This clonotype was counted at least ten times. This chain uses TRBV20-1 with TRBJ2-5, with D possibly matching TRBD2 (5 bases). Per the germline V gene, CDR1 is DFQATT and CDR2 is SNEGSKA (reference sequence). V lost 0 bases, J lost 5 bases, and 19 bases lay in between. This CDR3 comprises 16 residues. The CDR3 nucleotides read TGCAGTGCTAGAGACATATTTACAGATACTAGGGAGACCCAGTACTTC. It yields the protein CSARDIFTDTRETQYF.

This clonotype came up many times. The V gene is TRBV29-1, the J gene TRBJ1-3; D is ambiguous. CDR1 is SQVTM, CDR2 ANQGSEA, per germline. This CDR3 has 12 residues. V lost 4 bases, J lost 4 bases, and 8 bases lay in between. The DNA for the CDR3 is TGCAGCGTTGCGGGCAGCGGAAACACCATATATTTT. Translating it yields CSVAGSGNTIYF.

This clonotype was picked up a small number of times. The CDR3 sequence is CASSISTGGPAEAFF. The CDR3 region has the DNA TGTGCCAGCAGCATATCCACAGGGGGCCCCGCTGAAGCTTTCTTT. The rearrangement joins TRBV7-9 to TRBJ1-1; the match to TRBD1 covers 9 bases. The V gene end was trimmed by 5 bases and the J gene end by 6 bases; junction bases not matched to a gene: 10. Germline assignment: CDR1 SEHNR and CDR2 FQNEAQ (reference sequence). The CDR3 totals 15 residues.

The chain has TRBV28 and TRBJ2-5, with unresolved D. Germline CDR1 and CDR2: MDHEN and SYDVKM. Trimming cost V 3 bases and J 2 bases, with 19 bases left between them. The CDR3 has 17 residues. The DNA for the CDR3 is TGTGCCAGCAGTTTCCTCCATAGCCCCGGGTTACAAGAGACCCAGTACTTC. It encodes CASSFLHSPGLQETQYF.

This clonotype was recorded many times. This sequence joins TRBV6-4 and TRBJ2-1; D unresolved. Between the trimmed V and J ends, which lost 3 bases and 8 bases, there was a span of 17 bases. The CDR3 consists of 15 residues. Germline assignment: CDR1 MRHNA and CDR2 SNTAGT. This CDR3 is CASSEDSSGDDEQFF. The CDR3 coding sequence is TGTGCCAGCAGTGAAGACTCTTCGGGTGACGATGAGCAGTTCTTC.